The 14 T cell receptor beta chains below were found in one sample sequenced in a study of blood T cell repertoires in COVID-19. Measured with immunoSEQ multiplex PCR; TCRdb has only the in-frame clones, and not every one. The sample holds 200,000 or so clones; approximately 84% are singletons and the top ten take roughly 6.9%. The sample taken for sequencing was peripheral blood. The receptors come from a human donor with acute or convalescent COVID-19. The donor label of this sample is uncertain.

V usage is TRBV10-3 and J usage is TRBJ1-6; maybe TRBD1 (6 bases). The germline gives CDR1 ENHRY, CDR2 SYGVKD. The CDR3 covers 15 residues. V gave up 2 bases and J gave up 6 bases, with 11 bases separating them. The CDR3 DNA sequence: TGTGCCATCAGTGAGCAGACAGGCGCTAATTCACCCCTCCACTTT. Residues: CAISEQTGANSPLHF.

A single count supports this clone. The chain's CDR3 is CASSYDRGTGEAFF. CDR3 sequence (DNA): TGCGCCAGCAGCTATGATAGGGGGACAGGGGAAGCTTTCTTT. The chain uses TRBV5-1 and TRBJ1-1; 9 positions match TRBD1. The CDR3 totals 14 residues. Germline V gene lookup returns CDR1 SGHRS and CDR2 YFSETQ. V trimming: 3 bases; J trimming: 8 bases; junction bases outside the gene matches: 8.

The sample holds a few counts of this clone. The chain uses TRBV19 and TRBJ1-4; a possible D gene is TRBD1 (6 bases). V gave up 3 bases and J gave up 7 bases, with 9 bases separating them. CDR1 and CDR2 (germline): LNHDA, SQIVND (reference sequence). There are 13 residues in the CDR3. CDR3 protein: CASSMGRGEKLFF. CDR3 nucleotide sequence: TGTGCCAGTAGTATGGGCAGGGGTGAAAAACTGTTTTTT.

CDR3 nucleotides: TGTGCCAGCTCACTGCTACAGGGGACCAGCTCTGGGGCCAACGTCCTGACTTTC. It translates to CASSLLQGTSSGANVLTF. The chain carries TRBV18 and TRBJ2-6, with 7 bases matching TRBD1. The germline V gene has CDR1 KGHSH and CDR2 LQKENI. J was trimmed by 0 bases and V by 4 bases; bases with no gene match: 9. This CDR3 spans 18 amino acids. The whole variable domain, remainder taken from reference TRBV18 and TRBJ2-6, is NAGVMQNPRHLVRRRGQEARLRCSPMKGHSHVYWYRQLPEEGLKFMVYLQKENIIDESGMPKERFSAEFPKEGPSILRIQQVVRGDSAAYFCASSLLQGTSSGANVLTFGAGSRLTVL.

This clone was counted a single time. This chain links TRBV14 with TRBJ2-7, with D maybe TRBD2 (5 bases). V dropped 1 base and J dropped 7 bases, with 14 bases sitting between them. The CDR3 extends over 14 amino acids. Germline CDR1 and CDR2: SGHDN and FVKESK. The CDR3 loop reads CASSQVGGFREQYF. The CDR3 bases are TGTGCCAGCAGCCAAGTTGGAGGTTTTCGGGAGCAGTACTTC.

The V and J genes are TRBV6-2 or TRBV6-3 and TRBJ2-7; D remains unclear. Between the trimmed V and J ends, which lost 7 bases and 6 bases, there was a span of 19 bases. CDR1 is MNHEY, CDR2 SVGEGT, per germline. CDR3 size: 14 residues. CDR3 in amino acids: CASTPRLDSGEQYF. CDR3 nucleotides: TGTGCCAGCACCCCCCGGCTGGATTCGGGCGAGCAGTACTTC.

In its sample, this clone was seen a few times. The genes are TRBV19 and TRBJ1-2; 9 bases are a match to TRBD1. Germline V gives CDR1 LNHDA, CDR2 SQIVND (reference sequence). The trim removed 4 bases at V and 4 bases at J, leaving 10 bases unmatched. The CDR3 spans 16 residues. CDR3 sequence: CASSSPSRTGAYGYTF. The DNA of the CDR3 is TGTGCCAGTAGTAGCCCCTCCCGGACAGGGGCCTATGGCTACACCTTC.

There are a few counts of this clone. This sequence joins TRBV19 and TRBJ1-5; TRBD1 matches at 7 bases. The CDR3 sequence is 15 residues long. The trim removed 6 bases at V and 7 bases at J, leaving 12 bases unmatched. The V gene's germline CDR1 is LNHDA and CDR2 SQIVND (reference sequence). The CDR3 DNA is TGTGCCAGTAGCGACAGGGACGGTAGACAACAGCCCCAGCATTTT. This codes for CASSDRDGRQQPQHF.

As DNA, the CDR3 is TGTGCCAGCACCCCTCGAGGGGGCGATCTGAGGGGCTACACCTTC. Amino acid sequence: CASTPRGGDLRGYTF. The chain joins TRBV28 to TRBJ1-2, with 7 positions matching TRBD1. Germline CDR1 is MDHEN and CDR2 is SYDVKM. The trim removed 7 bases at V and 8 bases at J, leaving 16 bases unmatched. The CDR3 is 15 amino acids.

The chain couples TRBV11-2 to TRBJ2-6; the D is unclear. Trimming left V 1 base short and J 0 bases short, with 4 bases between. The CDR3 spans 15 residues. CDR1 is SGHAT, CDR2 FQNNGV, per germline. CDR3: CASSLGLSGANVLTF. The CDR3 bases are TGTGCCAGCAGCTTAGGGCTCTCTGGGGCCAACGTCCTGACTTTC.

The chain couples TRBV4-3 to TRBJ1-1; D remains ambiguous. Deletions cut 1 base from V and 4 bases from J, with 7 bases between. Per germline, CDR1 LGHNA and CDR2 YSLEER. The CDR3 is made up of 13 amino acids. CDR3 nucleotide sequence: TGCGCCAGCAGCCAAGTCGAGGGCACTGAAGCTTTCTTT. This gives the protein CASSQVEGTEAFF.

The count of this clone is one. The chain couples TRBV19 to TRBJ2-3; 11 bases line up with TRBD2. Trimming removed 9 bases from V and 6 bases from J; junction bases left unmatched: 17. This CDR3 is 17 amino acids long. In germline, CDR1 is LNHDA, CDR2 SQIVND (reference sequence). The CDR3 DNA reads as TGTGCCAGCCACCGCCTCCTAGCGGGAGGCGGGCGGGATACGCAGTATTTT. Translating gives CASHRLLAGGGRDTQYF.

The J gene is TRBJ1-5, the V gene TRBV5-8, with 9 bases matching TRBD1. Germline CDR1 and CDR2: SGHTS and YDEGEE. V was pared by 6 bases and J by 5 bases, with 9 bases of the junction left unmatched. The CDR3 loop spans 15 amino acids. CDR3 in DNA: TGTGCCAGCAACATGGGGACAGGGAGCTATCAGCCCCAGCATTTT. It codes for CASNMGTGSYQPQHF.

The chain employs TRBV2 and TRBJ1-6, with 7 nucleotides matching TRBD1. The CDR3 is 14 residues long. Germline V gene sequence: CDR1 SNHLY, CDR2 FYNNEI. After removal of 3 bases from V and 10 bases from J, the junction contained 6 bases not matched to a gene. CDR3 residues: CASSEGRGRSPLHF. The CDR3 coding sequence is TGTGCCAGCAGTGAGGGCAGGGGGAGATCACCCCTCCACTTT.